What follows is one T cell receptor (beta chain) and its context. Its antigen is not identified. CD45RO-negative, CCR7-selected cells formed the naive CD8 fraction, which excluded terminally differentiated effector memory CD45RA+ cells. All donors were healthy HIV-negative adults lacking recent acute infections or vaccinations. The authors distributed each subset's genomic DNA evenly over several immunoSEQ plates. Sequencing used immunoSEQ multiplex PCR; TCRdb keeps in-frame clones, though not all of them. The sample consists of millions of clones, 85% to 95% of them appearing once. This entry comes from a study of shared clonotypes between healthy human individuals. Findings and limits, study-wide: An anticipated effect of sequencing depth on clonotype sharing among donors was recognized. Between four donors, naive CD4 clonotypes were shared at a level of about 5%.

Source material: naive CD8+ T cells sorted from blood. The receptor was derived from a man aged 18-30 years in good health.

The CDR3 loop reads CASSQDLRGSNEKLFF. The DNA of the CDR3 is TGCGCCAGCAGCCAAGATCTCCGGGGGTCTAATGAAAAACTGTTTTTT. The chain carries TRBV4-3 and TRBJ1-4, with D possibly being TRBD1 (5 bases). Germline CDR1 LGHNA, CDR2 YSLEER. The CDR3 loop spans 16 amino acids. Trimming removed 0 bases from V and 3 bases from J, with 11 bases in between.